These T cell receptor beta chains were read from a single sample in a study of blood T cell repertoires in COVID-19. Profiled with immunoSEQ multiplex PCR; TCRdb holds only in-frame clones, not every one. This sample has some 100,000 clones, with less than 95% found just once. The sequencing sample was made of peripheral blood. All receptors come from a man in his fifties with acute or convalescent COVID-19. CDR3s include the opening cysteine and the closing phenylalanine or tryptophan. Fields, in order: clone size, J gene, V gene, D gene, CDR3 DNA, CDR3 protein. The D gene is left open where the match is weak. Size tells how often a clone was seen (once, few, many) or the class of an expanded clone, and some rows leave it out.

.	TRBJ1-1	TRBV25-1	TRBD1	TGTGCCAGCAGCAGGACAGGGGGCAACACTGAAGCTTTCTTT	CASSRTGGNTEAFF
.	TRBJ1-1	TRBV7-9	TRBD1	TGTGCCAGCAGCTCCCGGGACAGCCCGAACACTGAAGCTTTCTTT	CASSSRDSPNTEAFF
.	TRBJ2-7	TRBV13	TRBD1	TGTGCCAGCAGCTTGTCGGGACAGAGTGCCTACGAGCAGTACTTC	CASSLSGQSAYEQYF
.	TRBJ1-1	TRBV19	TRBD1	TGTGCCAGTATTTCGCCGCCGGGGACAGGGCTTTACTTGGCTGAAGCTTTCTTT	CASISPPGTGLYLAEAFF
.	TRBJ2-3	TRBV30	TRBD1	TGTGCCTGGAGTGTACGGACAGGGACAGATACGCAGTATTTT	CAWSVRTGTDTQYF
.	TRBJ2-7	TRBV29-1	.	TGCAGCGTTGAAGTACCCCGAGGCGAGCAGTACTTC	CSVEVPRGEQYF
few	TRBJ2-7	TRBV4-1	TRBD2	TGCGCGTCGACTAGCGGGGACTCCTACGAGCAGTACTTC	CASTSGDSYEQYF
.	TRBJ2-7	TRBV12-5	TRBD2	TGTGCTAGTGGCATTATGGGTCTTGGACTAGCGGGAAGCTCCTACGAGCAGTACTTC	CASGIMGLGLAGSSYEQYF
.	TRBJ1-1	TRBV10-3	.	TGTGCCATCAACAGGCAGTTGGGCACTGAAGCTTTCTTT	CAINRQLGTEAFF
.	TRBJ1-2	TRBV14	TRBD1	TGTGCCAGCTCGACAGGGGGAAACTACTACTACTATGGCTACACCTTC	CASSTGGNYYYYGYTF
.	TRBJ1-2	TRBV9	TRBD1	TGTGCCAGCAGCGTAGGGACAGGGGAGATCTCCTATGGCTACACCTTC	CASSVGTGEISYGYTF
.	TRBJ2-3	TRBV3-1/TRBV3-2	TRBD1	TGTGCCAGCACCCTACAGGGGACAGATACGCAGTATTTT	CASTLQGTDTQYF
.	TRBJ1-1	TRBV19	.	TGTGCCAGTAGGTCCCAGGGGTCTATGAACACTGAAGCTTTCTTT	CASRSQGSMNTEAFF
.	TRBJ2-7	TRBV28	.	TGTGCCAGCAGCACAGGGATTCCCGGCACCTACGAGCAGTACTTC	CASSTGIPGTYEQYF
.	TRBJ2-3	TRBV16	TRBD1	TGTGCCAGCAGCCTCCAGCTGACAGGGAGCACAGATACGCAGTATTTT	CASSLQLTGSTDTQYF
.	TRBJ2-5	TRBV29-1	TRBD1	TGCAGCGTTGATACAGGGGACCAAGAGACCCAGTACTTC	CSVDTGDQETQYF
.	TRBJ1-1	TRBV11-3	.	TGTGCCAGCAGCTTACTATCAAACCACGCGTCCGCTTTCTTT	CASSLLSNHASAFF
.	TRBJ1-1	TRBV7-2	.	TGTGCCAGCAGCTTAAGGGGAATCGTGAACACTGAAGCTTTCTTT	CASSLRGIVNTEAFF
.	TRBJ2-2	TRBV24-1	TRBD1	TGTGCCACCAGTGATTTGGCAGGGGGCGCGACTGCCACCGGGGAGCTGTTTTTT	CATSDLAGGATATGELFF
.	TRBJ2-3	TRBV19	TRBD2	TGTGCCAGTAGTATTCCGGGACTAGTGGAAGGGACAGATACGCAGTATTTT	CASSIPGLVEGTDTQYF
once	TRBJ1-2	TRBV19	TRBD1	TGTGCCAGTAGTATAGGAGGGACAGGAGCCGGCGTAGGTGGCTACACCTTC	CASSIGGTGAGVGGYTF
.	TRBJ2-7	TRBV5-5	TRBD1	TGTGCCAGCAGCGACGACAGGGGGCTGGGCGAGCAGTACTTC	CASSDDRGLGEQYF
.	TRBJ1-1	TRBV6-2/TRBV6-3	TRBD1	TGTGCCAGCAGTAGCAGGGGGCGAGAGACTGAAGCTTTCTTT	CASSSRGRETEAFF
.	TRBJ2-2	TRBV27	TRBD1	TGTGCCAGCAGTTTAGCAGGACAGGGTTCCGGGGAGCTGTTTTTT	CASSLAGQGSGELFF
.	TRBJ2-7	TRBV30	TRBD2	TGTGCCTGGGCCGGGACTAGCGGGTACTACGAGCAGTACTTC	CAWAGTSGYYEQYF
.	TRBJ2-7	TRBV29-1	.	TGCAGCGTTGAAGACAACTACGAGCAGTACTTC	CSVEDNYEQYF
.	TRBJ2-7	TRBV28	.	TGTGCCAGCAGCTCCTTTACGGGGACTGCCTACGAGCAGTACTTC	CASSSFTGTAYEQYF
.	TRBJ1-3	TRBV29-1	TRBD1	TGCAGCGTTGAGACAGGGGGCGGAAACACCATATATTTT	CSVETGGGNTIYF
.	TRBJ2-7	TRBV7-9	TRBD1	TGTGCCAGCAGCTTTTCCCAGGGGGCCTACGAGCAGTACTTC	CASSFSQGAYEQYF
.	TRBJ2-7	TRBV28	.	TGTGCCAGCAGCCTCGGGGGGCGGCACTACGAGCAGTACTTC	CASSLGGRHYEQYF
.	TRBJ2-1	TRBV10-1	.	TGCGCCAGCACCCGGGGGGACATCTCCTACAATGAGCAGTTCTTC	CASTRGDISYNEQFF
.	TRBJ2-6	TRBV3-1/TRBV3-2	TRBD1	TGTGCCAGCAGCCAACCCCGGACAGGGCCCTCTGGGGCCAACGTCCTGACTTTC	CASSQPRTGPSGANVLTF
.	TRBJ2-3	TRBV5-1	TRBD1	TGCGCCAGCAGCTTGTCTACGGTCCAGGGGGCAATAGCAGATACGCAGTATTTT	CASSLSTVQGAIADTQYF
.	TRBJ2-7	TRBV6-5	.	TGTGCCAGCAGTTCGTCCCGCGAGCAGTACTTC	CASSSSREQYF
.	TRBJ1-1	TRBV3-1/TRBV3-2	.	TGTGCCAGCAGCCCTCACAGGACCCTTAACACTGAAGCTTTCTTT	CASSPHRTLNTEAFF
.	TRBJ1-1	TRBV9	TRBD1	TGTGCCAGCAGCGTAGTGGGACAGGGGGGCACTGAAGCTTTCTTT	CASSVVGQGGTEAFF
.	TRBJ2-7	TRBV7-8	.	TGTGCCAGCAGCTTGGACCGGGACTCCACCTACGAGCAGTACTTC	CASSLDRDSTYEQYF
once	TRBJ1-3	TRBV2	.	TGTGCCAGCAGTGAAAGGGGGGGCTCTGGAAACACCATATATTTT	CASSERGGSGNTIYF
.	TRBJ2-7	TRBV18	TRBD1	TGTGCCAGCTCACCACCGGGACAGGTCTACGAGCAGTACTTC	CASSPPGQVYEQYF
.	TRBJ1-1	TRBV18	.	TGTGCCAGCTCACCTCGGACAGCGCGGCTCACTGAAGCTTTCTTT	CASSPRTARLTEAFF
.	TRBJ2-7	TRBV4-1	.	TGCGCCAGCAGCCAAGCGTCGCTCGGTGAATACGAGCAGTACTTC	CASSQASLGEYEQYF
.	TRBJ2-7	TRBV9	.	TGTGCCAGCAGCGCTTTAGCGGCCGACTACGAGCAGTACTTC	CASSALAADYEQYF
.	TRBJ2-1	TRBV19	.	TGTGCCAGTAGGAGGGATTACAATGAGCAGTTCTTC	CASRRDYNEQFF
.	TRBJ1-3	TRBV3-1/TRBV3-2	.	TGTGCCAGCAGCCAAGAAGGCAACACAGGGAAGTCGTATTTT	CASSQEGNTGKSYF
few	TRBJ2-1	TRBV14	.	TGTGCCAGCAGCCCCCCGAGACTTAGCTCCTACAATGAGCAGTTCTTC	CASSPPRLSSYNEQFF
.	TRBJ1-1	TRBV6-5	.	TGTGCCAGCAGACCCAGGGGTAGGGACACTGAAGCTTTCTTT	CASRPRGRDTEAFF
.	TRBJ2-2	TRBV11-3	TRBD1	TGTGCCAGCAGCTTAGAAGTACGGACAGGGGCCGGGGAGCTGTTTTTT	CASSLEVRTGAGELFF
.	TRBJ1-2	TRBV10-3	.	TGTGCCATCAGCGGGGTAACCCTTGGCTACACCTTC	CAISGVTLGYTF
few	TRBJ1-2	TRBV6-6	.	TGTGCCAGCAGCACGGGAGGTATTTATGGCTACACCTTC	CASSTGGIYGYTF
.	TRBJ2-3	TRBV2	.	TGTGCCAGCAGTGCTCAGGGTGGGTTGGATACGCAGTATTTT	CASSAQGGLDTQYF